This T cell receptor beta chain was sequenced for a study of beta chain features in type 1 diabetes. A few counts support this clone. Its specificity is not known. Overall study results and limits: In every one of the four CD4+ subsets, TCRB CDR3s were moderately but significantly shorter in Type 1 diabetes patients. A cDNA-based sequencing approach could over-represent cells with high TCR expression.

The authors reverse transcribed all of the isolated RNA, so sequencing captured expressed TCRB transcripts. The read count averaged roughly 4 million across naive, central memory and regulatory T cell samples. Here immunoSEQ multiplex PCR was the method, and the copy in TCRdb shows in-frame clones only, minus some. The sample comprises some 350,000 clones, 8% to 10% of which are singletons, and over 0.45% rests with the top ten. The CDR3 is 13 amino acids. V lost 2 bases to trimming and J lost 2 bases, with 5 bases between them. Germline V CDR1 and CDR2: SGHNT, YENEEA. Sequencing used central memory CD4+ T cells from blood. This chain uses TRBV11-3 with TRBJ2-3; D ambiguous. This receptor was obtained from a man aged 30 to 45 with type 1 diabetes. CDR3 residues: CASSLMNTDTQYF. CDR3 DNA: TGTGCCAGCAGCTTAATGAACACAGATACGCAGTATTTT. Variable domain in full (rest from reference TRBV11-3 and TRBJ2-3): EAGVVQSPRYKIIEKKQPVAFWCNPISGHNTLYWYLQNLGQGPELLIRYENEEAVDDSQLPKDRFSAERLKGVDSTLKIQPAELGDSAVYLCASSLMNTDTQYFGPGTRLTVL.